Listed below are T cell receptor beta chains from one sample, sequenced in a study of T cells in Graves' hyperthyroidism and ophthalmopathy. TCRdb recomputed calls from the multiplex PCR reads with MiXCR, one row per CDR3 protein. The table shows hundreds of thousands of distinct CDR3 sequences, with roughly 37% occurring only once. The material sequenced was blood. The source is a young man with Graves' hyperthyroidism. Both conserved end residues are part of each CDR3. A D gene is named only where the DNA matches it firmly. Part of the rows lack a size; the others show once, few, many or a class for expanded clones.

clone_size j_call d_call v_call cdr3_aa cdr3_nt
. TRBJ1-5 . TRBV10-3 CAISVGDQPQHF TGTGCCATCAGTGTTGGGGACCAGCCCCAGCATTTT
. TRBJ2-5 . TRBV9 CASSVGGGLASETQYF TGTGCCAGCAGCGTAGGGGGGGGGCTAGCGTCGGAGACCCAGTACTTC
few TRBJ1-5 . TRBV10-3 CAISGRAGVAEHF TGTGCCATCAGTGGGAGAGCGGGAGTCGCCGAGCATTTT
many TRBJ2-5 . TRBV24-1 CATSDPGTAETQYF TGTGCCACCAGTGATCCAGGGACTGCAGAGACCCAGTACTTC
. TRBJ1-1 . TRBV6-5 CASSGDLAMIPEAFF TGTGCCAGCAGTGGGGACCTCGCCATGATCCCTGAAGCTTTCTTT
many TRBJ1-5 . TRBV15 CATSRARAGIQPQHF TGTGCCACCAGCAGAGCAAGGGCAGGGATCCAGCCCCAGCATTTT
. TRBJ1-4 . TRBV7-8 CASSYDSGHEKLFF TGTGCCAGCAGCTATGACAGCGGGCATGAAAAACTGTTTTTT
. TRBJ1-4 TRBD1 TRBV9 CASSTNTGAPNEKLFF TGTGCCAGCAGCACGAATACAGGGGCCCCTAATGAAAAACTGTTTTTT
few TRBJ2-5 . TRBV7-9 CASSPPKETQYF TGTGCCAGCAGCCCCCCGAAAGAGACCCAGTACTTC
. TRBJ2-7 . TRBV6-2/TRBV6-3 CASTYPGNEQYF TGTGCCAGCACCTACCCAGGGAACGAGCAGTACTTC
. TRBJ2-5 . TRBV2 CASSESLGDLTQYF TGTGCCAGCAGTGAATCCTTAGGAGACCTGACGCAGTACTTC
few TRBJ2-7 . TRBV5-1 CASSLGAGNEDEQYF TGCGCCAGCAGCTTGGGGGCGGGGAATGAGGACGAGCAGTACTTC
. TRBJ2-5 . TRBV10-3 CAISDIAAGQETQYF TGTGCCATCAGTGACATAGCGGCAGGGCAAGAGACCCAGTACTTC
. TRBJ2-7 TRBD1 TRBV7-2 CASSWNRGRVYEQYF TGTGCCAGCAGCTGGAACAGGGGACGGGTTTACGAGCAGTACTTC
. TRBJ1-6 . TRBV10-3 CASSYPESGERSPLHF TGTGCCAGCAGTTACCCAGAATCGGGGGAACGCTCACCCCTCCACTTT
many TRBJ1-5 . TRBV10-3 CAISESSPNQPQHF TGTGCCATCAGTGAGTCGAGCCCTAATCAGCCCCAGCATTTT
. TRBJ1-6 TRBD1 TRBV10-2 CASSQGPRDSNSPLHF TGCGCCAGCAGCCAAGGCCCCCGGGACAGCAATTCACCCCTCCACTTT
few TRBJ1-1 . TRBV11-2 CASSPWAARDVTEAFF TGTGCCAGCAGCCCCTGGGCGGCCAGGGACGTCACTGAAGCTTTCTTT
. TRBJ2-7 . TRBV7-3 CASSLAGGHRYEQYF TGTGCCAGCAGCTTGGCCGGGGGGCACCGCTACGAGCAGTACTTC
. TRBJ2-5 . TRBV10-3 CASRWGQETQYF TGTGCCAGCCGGTGGGGTCAGGAGACCCAGTACTTC
few TRBJ1-1 . TRBV11-2 CASSPPVLEAFF TGTGCCAGCAGCCCTCCGGTCCTTGAAGCTTTCTTT
. TRBJ1-4 TRBD1 TRBV9 CASSASGTADEKLFF TGTGCCAGCAGCGCTTCCGGGACAGCCGATGAAAAACTGTTTTTT
. TRBJ2-7 TRBD1 TRBV27 CARQGQGNYEQYF TGTGCCAGACAAGGACAGGGAAACTACGAGCAGTACTTC
many TRBJ1-2 . TRBV29-1 CSVEGDGYTF TGCAGCGTTGAAGGGGATGGCTACACCTTC
many TRBJ2-2 . TRBV29-1 CSVSQAGELFF TGCAGCGTTTCACAGGCTGGGGAGCTGTTTTTT
many TRBJ1-2 . TRBV29-1 CSVEENLIGYTF TGCAGCGTTGAAGAGAATCTTATTGGCTACACCTTC
many TRBJ1-1 TRBD1 TRBV12-3/TRBV12-4 CASSPPGTVNTEAFF TGTGCCAGCAGTCCTCCCGGGACAGTGAACACTGAAGCTTTCTTT
. TRBJ2-7 TRBD2 TRBV20-1 CSARTSLDEQYF TGCAGTGCTCGGACTAGTTTGGACGAGCAGTACTTC
. TRBJ1-6 TRBD1 TRBV7-3 CASSQGQGAASPLHF TGTGCCAGCAGCCAAGGGCAGGGGGCGGCTTCACCCCTCCACTTT
few TRBJ2-7 TRBD1 TRBV5-1 CASSLRGHGQGDEQYF TGCGCCAGCAGCCTGAGAGGGCACGGGCAGGGGGACGAGCAGTACTTC
many TRBJ1-4 . TRBV10-3 CAISERADEKLFF TGTGCCATCAGTGAGAGGGCAGATGAAAAACTGTTTTTT
many TRBJ2-7 . TRBV12-3/TRBV12-4 CASSFQGLYEQYF TGTGCCAGCAGTTTCCAGGGTCTATACGAGCAGTACTTC
. TRBJ1-1 . TRBV5-1 CASSFYVKGGQVEAFF TGTGCCAGCAGCTTCTACGTTAAGGGGGGCCAAGTTGAAGCTTTCTTT
few TRBJ1-2 . TRBV12-3/TRBV12-4 CASSLTSQHYTF TGTGCCAGCAGTTTAACGAGTCAGCACTACACCTTC
. TRBJ1-3 . TRBV5-6 CASGQVFGNTIYF TGTGCCAGCGGTCAGGTCTTCGGAAACACCATATATTTT
. TRBJ1-6 TRBD1 TRBV5-1 CASSLGDRSSPLHF TGTGCCAGCAGCTTGGGGGACAGGAGTTCACCCCTCCACTTT
. TRBJ1-3 . TRBV7-9 CASSLIVHGNTIYF TGTGCCAGCAGCTTGATCGTCCATGGGAACACCATATATTTT
. TRBJ2-5 TRBD1 TRBV19 CASSQGTGGTQYF TGCGCCAGCAGCCAGGGGACAGGTGGGACCCAGTACTTC
many TRBJ2-7 . TRBV2 CAIGIRERGYEQYF TGTGCCATCGGTATCAGGGAAAGGGGCTACGAGCAGTACTTC
. TRBJ1-1 TRBD1 TRBV29-1 CSVEGTGWGAFF TGCAGCGTTGAGGGGACAGGGTGGGGAGCTTTCTTT
many TRBJ1-1 TRBD1 TRBV7-9 CASSSGQGGNTEAFF TGTGCCAGCAGCTCGGGACAGGGAGGGAACACTGAAGCTTTCTTT
. TRBJ1-6 TRBD1 TRBV25-1 CASSDIQGTENSPLHF TGTGCCAGCAGTGATATTCAGGGGACAGAAAATTCACCCCTCCACTTT
few TRBJ1-4 . TRBV20-1 CSARRAEGEEKLFF TGCAGTGCTAGGCGCGCAGAAGGTGAAGAAAAACTGTTTTTT
. TRBJ1-1 . TRBV2 CASSERAGDFTEAFF TGTGCCAGCAGTGAAAGGGCAGGGGATTTCACTGAAGCTTTCTTT
once TRBJ2-7 TRBD2 TRBV6-4 CASSDSKLPAGGNCEQYF TGTGCCAGCAGTGACTCGAAACTCCCCGCGGGGGGCAACTGCGAGCAGTACTTC
many TRBJ2-2 . TRBV2 CASSVSGAWNTGELFF TGTGCCAGCAGTGTGTCTGGGGCATGGAACACCGGGGAGCTGTTTTTT
. TRBJ2-7 . TRBV7-6 CASSPTDSQPQQYF TGTGCCAGCAGCCCTACGGACAGTCAGCCCCAGCAGTACTTC
many TRBJ2-2 . TRBV7-3 CASSRDRTGELFF TGTGCCAGCAGCCGTGACAGGACCGGGGAGCTGTTTTTT
few TRBJ1-2 . TRBV20-1 CSAQDGNYGYTF TGCAGTGCGCAGGACGGAAACTATGGCTACACCTTC
. TRBJ2-5 . TRBV9 CASGVEGQGETQYF TGTGCCAGCGGCGTAGAGGGGCAGGGAGAGACCCAGTACTTC
. TRBJ2-7 . TRBV7-6 CASSPGANLYEQYF TGTGCCAGCAGCCCGGGAGCAAACCTTTACGAGCAGTACTTC
. TRBJ2-2 . TRBV6-5 CASSYSSNTGELFF TGTGCCAGCAGTTACTCGTCTAACACCGGGGAGCTGTTTTTT
. TRBJ1-1 . TRBV6-5 CASSAGEAFF TGTGCCAGCAGCGCGGGTGAAGCTTTCTTT
. TRBJ2-2 . TRBV7-9 CASSAAGNTGELFF TGTGCCAGCAGCGCAGCGGGGAACACCGGGGAGCTGTTTTTT
. TRBJ1-1 . TRBV6-1 CANSVHRNTEAFF TGTGCCAACAGCGTACACCGGAACACTGAAGCTTTCTTT
many TRBJ1-6 . TRBV20-1 CSAFSLMGDSPLHF TGCAGTGCTTTTAGCCTGATGGGGGACTCACCCCTCCACTTT
. TRBJ1-1 . TRBV6-6 CASSLTGHQNAEAFF TGTGCCAGCAGTCTAACCGGGCACCAGAACGCTGAAGCTTTCTTT